This T cell receptor beta chain was documented in a study of CD8 T cells in ankylosing spondylitis (dated by TCRdb to the late 2010s). About the investigation overall: To find TCR variants linked to disease, the study profiled T cell receptor beta repertoires in ankylosing spondylitis patients and healthy donors. Peripheral blood samples were taken, and synovial fluid was additionally collected from ankylosing spondylitis patients. The full study cohort comprised approximately 23 ankylosing spondylitis patients and about 110 healthy donors. What the work shows at the level of the full study, not this receptor alone: The disease-linked clones had a CD8+ phenotype and were found at relatively low frequencies in peripheral blood. Some of the motif variants had been reported before in the synovial fluid and blood of reactive arthritis patients, a finding that suggests common disease-initiation mechanisms. Blood from ankylosing spondylitis patients appeared to be characterized by a TCR beta motif made up of about 8 highly homologous amino acid variants. Significant enrichment of the disease-linked clones was reported in matched synovial fluid samples from ankylosing spondylitis patients.

There are many counts of this clonotype. Its antigen is currently not known. Base qualities are not provided; no much larger clone lies one nucleotide away. Via the germline V gene, CDR1 is LGHNA and CDR2 YSLEER. Measured from the cysteine to the phenylalanine, the CDR3 is 15 residues long. Only the CDR3 portion is preserved as DNA: 45 bases, with reading frame beginning at the first base. V loses 0 bases, J loses 4 bases, and the germline ends lie 13 bases apart. Sequencing instrument: Illumina HiSeq 2500. TCR beta libraries were prepared by quantitative 5'-RACE with molecular barcodes. Processing in the source paper ran as follows. A new computational method, built on a probabilistic model of VDJ rearrangement, was used to identify disease-linked TCR variants. The public reads were reanalyzed by TCRdb: fastp trimming at Q25, MiXCR alignment, in-frame beta chains only. CDR3 protein sequences are deduplicated, and each keeps its most common genes and DNA. TCRdb, rather than the study authors, made the V and J calls. Counted in this sample were about 220,000 distinct CDR3 sequences; just under 7.5% of them appeared once. 13% to 15% of the sample rests with the top ten.

The TCR was taken from a male donor with ankylosing spondylitis. The receptor chain draws on TRBV4-3 and TRBJ2-7; the D segment could be TRBD1, given 5 matching bases. The source material was blood, either unsorted or a sorted T cell fraction (not recorded which). The CDR3 region reads CASSQESTQGYEQYF. The DNA reads TGCGCCAGCAGCCAAGAGTCAACCCAGGGATACGAGCAGTACTTC.